This T cell receptor beta chain was documented in a study of T cell repertoires in cytomegalovirus infection. Overall study context: It was recently identified HLA-C-restricted and well-studied HLA-B-restricted CMV epitopes that the study used. Both a matching HLA type and CMV infection were indicated by public TCR beta signatures. Study-wide findings and caveats: HLA-C-restricted CMV clonotypes gave the most frequent clonotype in two of eight donors.

Germline CDR1 MNHEY, CDR2 SVGEGT. The V end was cut by 10 bases, the J end by 0 bases, with 12 bases between. The CDR3 is 13 residues long. TCRdb re-derived calls from the reads in MiXCR, one entry per CDR3 protein. The sample gives about 310,000 distinct CDR3 sequences, around a quarter of which show up once; about an eighth is in the top ten. Of note for this clonotype: Its antigen is as yet unknown.

This TCR derives from a human donor in good health (CMV status not recorded). Some clones in this sample may be carry-over from other donors' samples. The starting material was cultured PBMCs, obtained from culture after CMV antigen stimulation. V usage is TRBV6-2 or TRBV6-3 and J usage is TRBJ1-1, with a weak D call TRBD1 (5 bases). Written as DNA, the CDR3 is TGTGCCACCCGTCAGGGTTTGAACACTGAAGCTTTCTTT. Its translation is CATRQGLNTEAFF.